This is a list of T cell receptor beta chains from one sample in a study of T cells in Graves' hyperthyroidism and ophthalmopathy. MiXCR, run by TCRdb on the multiplex PCR reads, gives a single entry per CDR3 protein. The sample shows some 350,000 distinct CDR3 sequences, nearly 15% of them seen only once. Sequences were obtained from blood. Receptors originate from a woman aged 55 to 70 with Graves' ophthalmopathy. Each CDR3 is given with its conserved first and last residue. D genes are given only for firm matches. A clone size is listed for some rows: how often the clone was seen (once, few, many), or a class if it is expanded.

v_gene: TRBV7-2; abundance: many; d_gene: -; j_gene: TRBJ2-1; CDR3aa: CASSFIFNEQFF; CDR3nt: TGTGCCAGCAGCTTCATCTTCAATGAGCAGTTCTTC
v_gene: TRBV5-6; abundance: many; d_gene: -; j_gene: TRBJ2-7; CDR3aa: CASSLGLGDTDSEQYF; CDR3nt: TGTGCCAGCAGCTTGGGATTGGGGGATACGGATAGCGAGCAGTACTTC
v_gene: TRBV6-2/TRBV6-3; abundance: many; d_gene: -; j_gene: TRBJ2-7; CDR3aa: CASWDVSYEQYF; CDR3nt: TGTGCCAGCTGGGACGTCTCCTACGAGCAGTACTTC
v_gene: TRBV20-1; abundance: many; d_gene: TRBD2; j_gene: TRBJ2-7; CDR3aa: CSARDTLAGGLTAPEAYEQYF; CDR3nt: TGCAGTGCTAGAGATACCCTAGCGGGAGGCCTCACCGCACCGGAGGCCTACGAGCAGTACTTC
v_gene: TRBV7-3; abundance: -; d_gene: -; j_gene: TRBJ2-1; CDR3aa: CASSLGPGDEQFF; CDR3nt: TGTGCCAGCAGCTTGGGGCCGGGGGATGAGCAGTTCTTC
v_gene: TRBV2; abundance: many; d_gene: -; j_gene: TRBJ2-5; CDR3aa: CASRSEPSQETQYF; CDR3nt: TGTGCCAGCAGGTCGGAGCCCTCACAAGAGACCCAGTACTTC
v_gene: TRBV24-1; abundance: many; d_gene: TRBD1; j_gene: TRBJ2-2; CDR3aa: CATSGTGGITGELFF; CDR3nt: TGTGCCACCAGTGGAACAGGGGGAATCACCGGGGAGCTGTTTTTT
v_gene: TRBV6-1; abundance: few; d_gene: -; j_gene: TRBJ2-5; CDR3aa: CASMQGWETQYF; CDR3nt: TGTGCCAGCATGCAGGGGTGGGAGACCCAGTACTTC
v_gene: TRBV28; abundance: many; d_gene: TRBD1; j_gene: TRBJ2-7; CDR3aa: CASNLQGSYEQYF; CDR3nt: TGTGCCAGCAACCTACAGGGGTCCTACGAGCAGTACTTC
v_gene: TRBV5-1; abundance: many; d_gene: -; j_gene: TRBJ1-4; CDR3aa: CASSLESSRTTNEKLFF; CDR3nt: TGCGCCAGCAGCTTGGAGTCTTCTCGAACGACTAATGAAAAACTGTTTTTT
v_gene: TRBV20-1; abundance: many; d_gene: -; j_gene: TRBJ1-5; CDR3aa: CSASTGAATYSNQPQHF; CDR3nt: TGCAGTGCTTCCACGGGGGCGGCCACTTATAGCAATCAGCCCCAGCATTTT
v_gene: TRBV6-2/TRBV6-3; abundance: -; d_gene: TRBD1; j_gene: TRBJ2-7; CDR3aa: CASSARTGGVYEQYF; CDR3nt: TGTGCCAGCAGTGCTAGGACAGGGGGTGTGTACGAGCAGTACTTC
v_gene: TRBV2; abundance: many; d_gene: TRBD1; j_gene: TRBJ1-1; CDR3aa: CASSGQGENTEAFF; CDR3nt: TGTGCCAGCAGTGGACAGGGGGAGAACACTGAAGCTTTCTTT
v_gene: TRBV12-3/TRBV12-4; abundance: many; d_gene: TRBD1; j_gene: TRBJ2-5; CDR3aa: CASSPPTGTGGLKTQYF; CDR3nt: TGTGCCAGCAGCCCCCCCACCGGGACAGGGGGCTTAAAGACCCAGTACTTC
v_gene: TRBV20-1; abundance: -; d_gene: -; j_gene: TRBJ1-5; CDR3aa: CSATTEHNQPQHF; CDR3nt: TGCAGTGCCACGACGGAGCATAATCAGCCCCAGCATTTT
v_gene: TRBV28; abundance: -; d_gene: TRBD2; j_gene: TRBJ2-7; CDR3aa: CASRTIAGAYEQYF; CDR3nt: TGTGCCAGCAGGACAATAGCGGGAGCGTACGAGCAGTACTTC
v_gene: TRBV20-1; abundance: many; d_gene: TRBD1; j_gene: TRBJ2-7; CDR3aa: CSAREGQGYEQYF; CDR3nt: TGCAGTGCTAGAGAGGGACAGGGGTACGAGCAGTACTTC
v_gene: TRBV6-5; abundance: few; d_gene: -; j_gene: TRBJ1-5; CDR3aa: CASSYRAPGNQPQHF; CDR3nt: TGTGCCAGCAGTTACAGGGCCCCTGGGAATCAGCCCCAGCATTTT
v_gene: TRBV7-9; abundance: -; d_gene: -; j_gene: TRBJ1-6; CDR3aa: CASSSDTLGYNSPLHF; CDR3nt: TGTGCCAGCAGCTCTGACACCCTCGGCTATAATTCACCCCTCCACTTT
v_gene: TRBV19; abundance: many; d_gene: -; j_gene: TRBJ2-2; CDR3aa: CASSTGTGELFF; CDR3nt: TGTGCCAGTAGTACGGGAACGGGGGAGCTGTTTTTT
v_gene: TRBV6-6; abundance: few; d_gene: -; j_gene: TRBJ2-7; CDR3aa: CASSYPAGETYEQYF; CDR3nt: TGTGCCAGCAGTTACCCGGCAGGGGAAACATACGAGCAGTACTTC
v_gene: TRBV7-2; abundance: many; d_gene: -; j_gene: TRBJ1-1; CDR3aa: CASSLRGTRAFF; CDR3nt: TGTGCCAGCAGCTTACGGGGGACTCGAGCTTTCTTT
v_gene: TRBV20-1; abundance: many; d_gene: TRBD1; j_gene: TRBJ1-5; CDR3aa: CSAVQGASNQPQHF; CDR3nt: TGCAGTGCCGTACAGGGGGCAAGCAATCAGCCCCAGCATTTT
v_gene: TRBV28; abundance: many; d_gene: TRBD1; j_gene: TRBJ2-1; CDR3aa: CASSLNRGNEQFF; CDR3nt: TGTGCCAGCAGTTTAAACAGGGGGAATGAGCAGTTCTTC
v_gene: TRBV5-1; abundance: few; d_gene: -; j_gene: TRBJ1-6; CDR3aa: CASSLVGGDNSPLHF; CDR3nt: TGCGCCAGCAGCTTGGTGGGGGGAGATAATTCACCCCTCCACTTT
v_gene: TRBV29-1; abundance: few; d_gene: TRBD2; j_gene: TRBJ2-7; CDR3aa: CSAALGGRLAGIHEQYF; CDR3nt: TGCAGCGCAGCGTTGGGGGGCCGACTAGCGGGAATCCACGAGCAGTACTTC
v_gene: TRBV5-1; abundance: many; d_gene: -; j_gene: TRBJ2-1; CDR3aa: CASSSNPTGSSYNEQFF; CDR3nt: TGCGCCAGCAGCTCTAATCCTACAGGGAGCTCCTACAATGAGCAGTTCTTC
v_gene: TRBV15; abundance: many; d_gene: -; j_gene: TRBJ2-1; CDR3aa: CATSRVGEVGSYEQFF; CDR3nt: TGTGCCACCAGCAGAGTAGGGGAGGTGGGCTCCTATGAGCAGTTCTTC
v_gene: TRBV13; abundance: -; d_gene: TRBD1; j_gene: TRBJ1-5; CDR3aa: CASSLRGGTGGSSQPQHF; CDR3nt: TGTGCCAGCAGCTTACGGGGCGGGACAGGGGGCTCGAGTCAGCCCCAGCATTTT
v_gene: TRBV5-1; abundance: -; d_gene: -; j_gene: TRBJ2-2; CDR3aa: CASREKQNTGELFF; CDR3nt: TGCGCCAGCAGGGAGAAACAGAACACCGGGGAGCTGTTTTTT
v_gene: TRBV6-1; abundance: -; d_gene: -; j_gene: TRBJ2-1; CDR3aa: CASSPAGYNEQFF; CDR3nt: TGTGCCAGCAGTCCCGCCGGCTACAATGAGCAGTTCTTC
v_gene: TRBV27; abundance: few; d_gene: -; j_gene: TRBJ2-1; CDR3aa: CASTRNDKQFF; CDR3nt: TGTGCCAGCACAAGAAATGATAAGCAGTTCTTC
v_gene: TRBV28; abundance: many; d_gene: TRBD2; j_gene: TRBJ2-7; CDR3aa: CASSLGSGLAGVEQYF; CDR3nt: TGTGCCAGCAGTTTGGGCTCGGGACTAGCGGGAGTCGAGCAGTACTTC
v_gene: TRBV2; abundance: many; d_gene: TRBD2; j_gene: TRBJ2-3; CDR3aa: CASRDQGTSGRGNTQYF; CDR3nt: TGTGCCAGCAGGGACCAAGGGACTAGCGGACGGGGAAATACGCAGTATTTT
v_gene: TRBV5-6; abundance: few; d_gene: -; j_gene: TRBJ2-3; CDR3aa: CASSGWGADTQYF; CDR3nt: TGTGCCAGCAGCGGTTGGGGGGCAGATACGCAGTATTTT
v_gene: TRBV30; abundance: many; d_gene: -; j_gene: TRBJ1-2; CDR3aa: CAWSQGPNYGYTF; CDR3nt: TGTGCCTGGAGTCAGGGGCCAAACTATGGCTACACCTTC
v_gene: TRBV24-1; abundance: many; d_gene: TRBD2; j_gene: TRBJ2-1; CDR3aa: CATSDNSQGLAAGSYNEQFF; CDR3nt: TGTGCCACCAGTGACAACTCCCAGGGACTAGCGGCCGGCTCCTACAATGAGCAGTTCTTC
v_gene: TRBV30; abundance: -; d_gene: TRBD2; j_gene: TRBJ2-1; CDR3aa: CAWSNRLAAYNEQFF; CDR3nt: TGTGCCTGGAGTAACCGACTAGCGGCCTACAATGAGCAGTTCTTC
v_gene: TRBV30; abundance: many; d_gene: -; j_gene: TRBJ1-1; CDR3aa: CAWSILTVDTEAFF; CDR3nt: TGTGCCTGGAGCATCCTTACAGTTGACACTGAAGCTTTCTTT
v_gene: TRBV29-1; abundance: -; d_gene: -; j_gene: TRBJ2-1; CDR3aa: CSVEDGGLSYNEQFF; CDR3nt: TGCAGCGTTGAAGACGGGGGCCTCTCCTACAATGAGCAGTTCTTC
v_gene: TRBV19; abundance: once; d_gene: -; j_gene: TRBJ2-7; CDR3aa: CASTSGTDSYEQYF; CDR3nt: TGTGCCAGTACCTCCGGGACGGATAGCTACGAGCAGTACTTC
v_gene: TRBV11-2; abundance: many; d_gene: TRBD2; j_gene: TRBJ2-1; CDR3aa: CASSLESGVKYNEQFF; CDR3nt: TGTGCCAGCAGCTTAGAGAGCGGGGTAAAATACAATGAGCAGTTCTTC
v_gene: TRBV3-1; abundance: many; d_gene: -; j_gene: TRBJ1-4; CDR3aa: CASSHSPGKGVGEKLFF; CDR3nt: TGTGCCAGCAGCCACTCTCCAGGGAAGGGTGTTGGGGAAAAACTGTTTTTT
v_gene: TRBV20-1; abundance: -; d_gene: TRBD2; j_gene: TRBJ2-7; CDR3aa: CSANRAGGTYEQYF; CDR3nt: TGCAGTGCAAACAGAGCGGGAGGGACCTACGAGCAGTACTTC
v_gene: TRBV18; abundance: once; d_gene: -; j_gene: TRBJ2-7; CDR3aa: CASSGGPEGEQYF; CDR3nt: TGTGCCAGCTCCGGAGGGCCAGAGGGCGAGCAGTACTTC
v_gene: TRBV6-1; abundance: many; d_gene: TRBD2; j_gene: TRBJ2-1; CDR3aa: CASSPTSGTYNEQFF; CDR3nt: TGTGCCAGCAGTCCCACTAGCGGGACCTACAATGAGCAGTTCTTC
v_gene: TRBV27; abundance: few; d_gene: TRBD1; j_gene: TRBJ1-5; CDR3aa: CASSWTGGGDNQPQHF; CDR3nt: TGTGCCAGCAGCTGGACAGGGGGGGGGGACAATCAGCCCCAGCATTTT
v_gene: TRBV6-5; abundance: few; d_gene: TRBD2; j_gene: TRBJ2-5; CDR3aa: CASSYFSGRGQHQETQYF; CDR3nt: TGTGCCAGCAGTTACTTTAGCGGGAGAGGGCAGCACCAAGAGACCCAGTACTTC
v_gene: TRBV2; abundance: many; d_gene: -; j_gene: TRBJ1-3; CDR3aa: CASSEAGKDTIYF; CDR3nt: TGTGCCAGCAGTGAAGCTGGTAAAGACACCATATATTTT
v_gene: TRBV5-1; abundance: few; d_gene: TRBD2; j_gene: TRBJ2-5; CDR3aa: CASGTLAGGAGQETQYF; CDR3nt: TGCGCCAGCGGGACGCTAGCGGGAGGGGCCGGACAAGAGACCCAGTACTTC
v_gene: TRBV20-1; abundance: many; d_gene: -; j_gene: TRBJ2-3; CDR3aa: CSATPRGRSTDTQYF; CDR3nt: TGCAGTGCTACCCCCCGGGGCAGAAGCACAGATACGCAGTATTTT
v_gene: TRBV19; abundance: few; d_gene: -; j_gene: TRBJ1-6; CDR3aa: CASSIQGRRSPLHF; CDR3nt: TGTGCCAGTAGTATCCAGGGAAGGCGTTCACCCCTCCACTTT
v_gene: TRBV3-1; abundance: many; d_gene: TRBD2; j_gene: TRBJ2-1; CDR3aa: CASSQVRLAGTNEQFF; CDR3nt: TGTGCCAGCAGCCAAGTTCGGCTAGCGGGAACTAATGAGCAGTTCTTC
v_gene: TRBV30; abundance: many; d_gene: -; j_gene: TRBJ1-1; CDR3aa: CAWSDHRVGAFF; CDR3nt: TGTGCCTGGAGTGATCACAGGGTGGGGGCTTTCTTT